The clone carrying this TCR beta chain was counted a few times. These data are taken from a study of identical twins. V lost 4 bases and J lost 1, with 14 bases in between. The CDR3 length is 15 residues. Germline-derived CDR1 and CDR2 are SGHRS and YFSETQ. From the 5' RACE reads, TCRdb called clonotypes with MiXCR, one entry per CDR3 protein. The sample carries some 900,000 distinct CDR3 sequences, about 12% recorded once. This sample was shared with a second study, whose subject was yellow fever vaccine responses in identical twins. From that second work: Convergence reportedly seemed to mark part of the twins' vaccine T cell response, with personalization marking the rest.

This chain joins TRBV5-1 and TRBJ1-1; D gene unclear. The origin of this receptor is a woman younger than 35 in good health. Sample: PBMCs. CDR3: CASSQGRGRNTEAFF. As DNA, the CDR3 is TGCGCCAGCAGCCAAGGTCGGGGTCGGAACACTGAAGCTTTCTTT.